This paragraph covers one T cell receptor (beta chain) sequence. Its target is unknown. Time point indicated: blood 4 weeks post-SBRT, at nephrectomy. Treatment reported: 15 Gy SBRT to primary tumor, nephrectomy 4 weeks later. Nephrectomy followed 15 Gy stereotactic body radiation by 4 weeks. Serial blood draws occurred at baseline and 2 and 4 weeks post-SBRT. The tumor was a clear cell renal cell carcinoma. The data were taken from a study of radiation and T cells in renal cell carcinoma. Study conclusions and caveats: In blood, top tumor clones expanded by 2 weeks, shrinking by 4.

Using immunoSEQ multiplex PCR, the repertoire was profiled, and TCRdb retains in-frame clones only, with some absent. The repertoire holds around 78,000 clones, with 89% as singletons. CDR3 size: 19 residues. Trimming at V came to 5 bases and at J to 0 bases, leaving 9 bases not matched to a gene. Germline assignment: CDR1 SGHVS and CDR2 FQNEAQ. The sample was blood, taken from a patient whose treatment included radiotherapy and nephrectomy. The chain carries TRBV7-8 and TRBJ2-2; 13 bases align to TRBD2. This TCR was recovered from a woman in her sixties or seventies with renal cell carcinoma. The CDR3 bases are TGTGCCAGCAGCACCCCGACTAGCGGGGGGCAAACGAACACCGGGGAGCTGTTTTTT. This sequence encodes CASSTPTSGGQTNTGELFF.